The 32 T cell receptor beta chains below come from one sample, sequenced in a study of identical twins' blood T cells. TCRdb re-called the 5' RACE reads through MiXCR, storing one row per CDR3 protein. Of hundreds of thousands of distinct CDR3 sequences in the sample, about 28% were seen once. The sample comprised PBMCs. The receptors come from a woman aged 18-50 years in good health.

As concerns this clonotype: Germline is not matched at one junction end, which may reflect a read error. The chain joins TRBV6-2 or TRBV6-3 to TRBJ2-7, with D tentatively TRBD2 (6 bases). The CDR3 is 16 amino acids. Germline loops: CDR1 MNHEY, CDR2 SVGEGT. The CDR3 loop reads CASSSSLRGLPYGQYF. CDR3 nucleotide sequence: TGTGCCAGCAGTTCCAGTCTAAGGGGACTCCCCTACGGGCAGTACTTC.

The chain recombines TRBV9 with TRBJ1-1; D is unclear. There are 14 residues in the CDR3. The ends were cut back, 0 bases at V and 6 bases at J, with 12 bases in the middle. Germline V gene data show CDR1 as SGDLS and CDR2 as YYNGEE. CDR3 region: CASSVAADSAEAFF. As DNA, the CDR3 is TGTGCCAGCAGCGTAGCCGCCGATTCCGCTGAAGCTTTCTTT.

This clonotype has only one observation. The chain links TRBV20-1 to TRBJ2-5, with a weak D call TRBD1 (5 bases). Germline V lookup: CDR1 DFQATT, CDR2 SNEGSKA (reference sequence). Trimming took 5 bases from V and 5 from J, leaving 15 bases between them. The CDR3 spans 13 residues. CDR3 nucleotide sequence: TGCAGTGCTGGGGCGCAGAATTCGGAGACCCAGTACTTC. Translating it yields CSAGAQNSETQYF.

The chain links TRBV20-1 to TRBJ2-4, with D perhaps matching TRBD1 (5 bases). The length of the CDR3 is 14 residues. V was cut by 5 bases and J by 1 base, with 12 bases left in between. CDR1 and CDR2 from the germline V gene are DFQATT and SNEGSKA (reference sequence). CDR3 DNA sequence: TGCAGTGCTGACCCCCCAGGGGCCAAAAACATTCAGTACTTC. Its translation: CSADPPGAKNIQYF.

CDR3 sequence (DNA): TGTGCCAGCAGTACATTTATTTCACAGGGAGCCGGGGAGCTGTTTTTT. As protein: CASSTFISQGAGELFF. The chain carries TRBV6-2 or TRBV6-3 and TRBJ2-2; a possible D gene is TRBD1 (6 bases). V was clipped by 5 bases and J by 6 bases, with 19 bases between them. The germline gives CDR1 MNHEY, CDR2 SVGEGT. The CDR3 totals 16 residues.

The CDR3 region is CASSLEVTVNTEAFF. CDR3 in DNA: TGCGCCAGCAGCTTGGAGGTGACAGTGAACACTGAAGCTTTCTTT. V gene TRBV5-1 combines with J gene TRBJ1-1; tentative D call: TRBD1 (5 bases). Trimming left V 0 bases short and J 0 bases short, with 9 bases between. Germline V gene lookup returns CDR1 SGHRS and CDR2 YFSETQ. This CDR3 comprises 15 residues.

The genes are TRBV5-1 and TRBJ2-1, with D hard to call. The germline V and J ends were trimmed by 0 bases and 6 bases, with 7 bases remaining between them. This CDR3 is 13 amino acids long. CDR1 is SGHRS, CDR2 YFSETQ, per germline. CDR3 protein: CASSLEGFNEQFF. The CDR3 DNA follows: TGCGCCAGCAGCTTGGAAGGGTTCAATGAGCAGTTCTTC.

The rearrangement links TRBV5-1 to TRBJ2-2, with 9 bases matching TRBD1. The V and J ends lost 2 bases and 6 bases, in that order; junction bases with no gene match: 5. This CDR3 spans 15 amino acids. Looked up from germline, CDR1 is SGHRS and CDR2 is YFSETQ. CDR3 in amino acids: CASSLIGTGPGELFF. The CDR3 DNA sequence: TGCGCCAGCAGCTTAATCGGGACAGGGCCCGGGGAGCTGTTTTTT.

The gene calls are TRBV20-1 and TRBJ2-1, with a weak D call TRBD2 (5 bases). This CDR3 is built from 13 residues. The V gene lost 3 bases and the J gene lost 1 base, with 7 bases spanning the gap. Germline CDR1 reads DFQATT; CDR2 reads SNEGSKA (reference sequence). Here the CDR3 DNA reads TGCAGTGCTAGCGGGGTATCCTACAATGAGCAGTTCTTC. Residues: CSASGVSYNEQFF.

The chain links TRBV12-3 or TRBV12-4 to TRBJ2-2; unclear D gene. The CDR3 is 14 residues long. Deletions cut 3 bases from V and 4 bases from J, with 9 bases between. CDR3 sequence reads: CASSFTNLTGELFF. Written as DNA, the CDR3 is TGTGCCAGCAGTTTTACTAATCTCACCGGGGAGCTGTTTTTT.

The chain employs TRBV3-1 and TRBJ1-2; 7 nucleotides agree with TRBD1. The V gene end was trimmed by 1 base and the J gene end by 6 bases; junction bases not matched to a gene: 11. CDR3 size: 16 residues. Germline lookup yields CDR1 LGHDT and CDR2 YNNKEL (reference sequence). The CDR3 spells CASSQGGGGGRDGYTF. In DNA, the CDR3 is TGTGCCAGCAGCCAAGGAGGAGGGGGCGGACGAGATGGCTACACCTTC.

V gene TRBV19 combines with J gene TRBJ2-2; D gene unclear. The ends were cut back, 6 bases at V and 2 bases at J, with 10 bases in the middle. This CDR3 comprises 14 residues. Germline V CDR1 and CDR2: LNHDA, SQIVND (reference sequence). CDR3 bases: TGTGCCAGTAGAAAAGGTGTTAACACCGGGGAGCTGTTTTTT. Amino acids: CASRKGVNTGELFF.

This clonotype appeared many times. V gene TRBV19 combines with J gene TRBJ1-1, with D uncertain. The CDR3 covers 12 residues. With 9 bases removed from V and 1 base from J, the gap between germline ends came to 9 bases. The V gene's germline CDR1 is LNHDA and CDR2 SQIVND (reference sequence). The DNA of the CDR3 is TGTGCCAGCAGTTACGGGAACACTGAAGCTTTCTTT. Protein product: CASSYGNTEAFF.

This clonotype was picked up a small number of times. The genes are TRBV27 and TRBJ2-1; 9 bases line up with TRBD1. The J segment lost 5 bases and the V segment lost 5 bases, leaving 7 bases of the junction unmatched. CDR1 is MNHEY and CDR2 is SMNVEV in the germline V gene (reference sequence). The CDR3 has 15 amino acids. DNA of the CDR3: TGTGCCAGCAGTGACGGGACAGGGCTGAACAATGAGCAGTTCTTC. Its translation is CASSDGTGLNNEQFF.

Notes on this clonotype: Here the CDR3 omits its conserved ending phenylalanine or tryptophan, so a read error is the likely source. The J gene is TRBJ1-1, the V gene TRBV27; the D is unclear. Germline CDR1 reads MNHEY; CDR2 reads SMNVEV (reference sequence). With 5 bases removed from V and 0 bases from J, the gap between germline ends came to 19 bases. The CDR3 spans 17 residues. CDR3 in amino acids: CASSPLQPQIMNTEAFL. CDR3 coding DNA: TGTGCCAGCAGTCCTCTCCAACCCCAGATCATGAACACTGAAGCTTTCCTT.

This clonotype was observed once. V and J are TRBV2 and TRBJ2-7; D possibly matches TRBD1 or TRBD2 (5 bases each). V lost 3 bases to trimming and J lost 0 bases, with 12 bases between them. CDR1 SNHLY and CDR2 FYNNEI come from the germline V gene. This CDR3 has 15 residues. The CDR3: CASSDRGRSSYEQYF. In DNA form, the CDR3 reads TGTGCCAGCAGTGATCGGGGACGCTCCTCCTACGAGCAGTACTTC. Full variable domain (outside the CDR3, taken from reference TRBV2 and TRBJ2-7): EPEVTQTPSHQVTQMGQEVILRCVPISNHLYFYWYRQILGQKVEFLVSFYNNEISEKSEIFDDQFSVERPDGSNFTLKIRSTKLEDSAMYFCASSDRGRSSYEQYFGPGTRLTVT.

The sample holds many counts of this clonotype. Here the CDR3 reads CASRVVLAGHNEQFF. For the CDR3, the DNA is TGCGCCAGCAGAGTGGTACTAGCGGGTCACAATGAGCAGTTCTTC. The rearrangement joins TRBV5-1 to TRBJ2-1; 9 nucleotides match TRBD2. CDR3 size: 15 residues. Germline V gene lookup returns CDR1 SGHRS and CDR2 YFSETQ. J lost 5 bases, V lost 5 bases, and 8 bases had no gene match.

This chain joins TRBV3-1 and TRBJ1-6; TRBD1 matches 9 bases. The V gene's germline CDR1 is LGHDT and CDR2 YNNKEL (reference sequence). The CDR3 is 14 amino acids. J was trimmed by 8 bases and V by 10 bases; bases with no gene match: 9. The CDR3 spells CATEDRGSDSPLHF. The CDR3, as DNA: TGTGCCACCGAAGACAGGGGGTCTGATTCACCCCTCCACTTT.

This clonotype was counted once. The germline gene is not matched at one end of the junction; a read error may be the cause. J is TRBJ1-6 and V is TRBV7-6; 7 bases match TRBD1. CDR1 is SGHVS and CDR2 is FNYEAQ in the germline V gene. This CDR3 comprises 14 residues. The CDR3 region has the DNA TGTGCCAGCAGCCGACAGGGCCTGAATTCACCCCCCCACTTT. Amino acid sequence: CASSRQGLNSPPHF.

DNA of the CDR3: TGCGCCAGCAGCTTTTTAGGGGGGACGTTGAACACTGAAGCTTTCTTT. Translated: CASSFLGGTLNTEAFF. This chain links TRBV5-1 with TRBJ1-1; a weak D match, TRBD1 (6 bases). CDR1 is SGHRS and CDR2 is YFSETQ in the germline V gene. CDR3 length equals 16 residues. V gave up 2 bases and J gave up 0 bases, with 14 bases separating them.

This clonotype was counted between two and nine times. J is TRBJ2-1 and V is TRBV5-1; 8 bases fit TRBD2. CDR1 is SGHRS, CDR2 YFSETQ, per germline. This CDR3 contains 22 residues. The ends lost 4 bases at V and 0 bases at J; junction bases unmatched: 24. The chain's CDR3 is CASSLSIPGTRLSPSSYNEQFF. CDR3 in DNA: TGCGCCAGCAGCCTTAGTATTCCCGGGACTAGACTTTCTCCCTCCTCCTACAATGAGCAGTTCTTC.

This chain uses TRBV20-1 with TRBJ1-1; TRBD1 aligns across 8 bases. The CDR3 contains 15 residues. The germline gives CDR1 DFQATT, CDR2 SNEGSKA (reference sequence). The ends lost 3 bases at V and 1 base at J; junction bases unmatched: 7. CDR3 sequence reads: CSARISGTGNTEAFF. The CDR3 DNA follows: TGCAGTGCTAGGATATCCGGGACAGGGAACACTGAAGCTTTCTTT.

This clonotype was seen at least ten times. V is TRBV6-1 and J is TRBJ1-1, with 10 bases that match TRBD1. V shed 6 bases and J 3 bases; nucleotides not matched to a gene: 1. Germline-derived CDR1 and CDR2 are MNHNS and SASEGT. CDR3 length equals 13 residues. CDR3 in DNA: TGTGCCAGCAGGGGACAGGGGTACACTGAAGCTTTCTTT. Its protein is CASRGQGYTEAFF.

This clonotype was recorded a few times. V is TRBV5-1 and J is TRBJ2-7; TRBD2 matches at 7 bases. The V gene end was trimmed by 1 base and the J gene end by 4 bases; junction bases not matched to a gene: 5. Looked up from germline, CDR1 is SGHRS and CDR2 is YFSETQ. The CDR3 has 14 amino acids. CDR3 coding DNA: TGCGCCAGCAGCTTGAGGAGCGGGGAATACGAGCAGTACTTC. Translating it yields CASSLRSGEYEQYF.

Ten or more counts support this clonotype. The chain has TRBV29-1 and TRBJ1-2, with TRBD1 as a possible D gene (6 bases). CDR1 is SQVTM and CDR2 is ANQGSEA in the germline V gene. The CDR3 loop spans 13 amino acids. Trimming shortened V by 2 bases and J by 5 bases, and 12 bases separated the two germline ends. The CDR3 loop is CSVERGGFYGYTF. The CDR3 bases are TGCAGCGTTGAAAGAGGGGGTTTTTATGGCTACACCTTC.

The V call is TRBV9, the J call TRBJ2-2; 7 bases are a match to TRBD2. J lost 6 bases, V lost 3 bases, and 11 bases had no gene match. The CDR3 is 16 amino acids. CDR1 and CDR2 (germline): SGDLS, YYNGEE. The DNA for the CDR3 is TGTGCCAGCAGCGACAGAGGACTAGTCGGAGCCGGGGAGCTGTTTTTT. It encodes CASSDRGLVGAGELFF.

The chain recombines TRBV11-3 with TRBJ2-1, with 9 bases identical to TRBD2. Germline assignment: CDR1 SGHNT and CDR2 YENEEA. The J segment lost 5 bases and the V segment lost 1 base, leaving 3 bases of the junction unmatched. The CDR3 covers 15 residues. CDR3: CASSLGTSVNNEQFF. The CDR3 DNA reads TGTGCCAGCAGCTTAGGGACTAGCGTAAACAATGAGCAGTTCTTC.

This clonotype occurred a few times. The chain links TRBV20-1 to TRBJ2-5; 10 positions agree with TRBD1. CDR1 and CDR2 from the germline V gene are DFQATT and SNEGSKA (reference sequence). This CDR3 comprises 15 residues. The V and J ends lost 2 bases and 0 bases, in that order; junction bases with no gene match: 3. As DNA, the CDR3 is TGCAGTGCTAGACGGGACAGGGGAAACCAAGAGACCCAGTACTTC. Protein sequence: CSARRDRGNQETQYF.

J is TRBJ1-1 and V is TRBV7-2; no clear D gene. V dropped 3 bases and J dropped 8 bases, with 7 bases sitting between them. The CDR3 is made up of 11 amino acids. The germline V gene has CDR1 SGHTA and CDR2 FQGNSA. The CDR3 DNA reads TGTGCCAGCAGCTTCCTCGCGGAAGCTTTCTTT. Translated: CASSFLAEAFF.

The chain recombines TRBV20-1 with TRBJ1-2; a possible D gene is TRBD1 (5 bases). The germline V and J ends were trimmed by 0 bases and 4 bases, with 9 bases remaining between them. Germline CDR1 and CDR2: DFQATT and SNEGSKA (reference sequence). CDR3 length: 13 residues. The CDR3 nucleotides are TGCAGTGCTAGAGAGGGGCGGTCCTATGGCTACACCTTC. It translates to CSAREGRSYGYTF.

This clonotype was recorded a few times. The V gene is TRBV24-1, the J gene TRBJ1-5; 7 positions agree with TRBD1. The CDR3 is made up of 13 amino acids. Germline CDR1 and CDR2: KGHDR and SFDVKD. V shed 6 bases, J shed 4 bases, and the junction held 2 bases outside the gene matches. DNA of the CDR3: TGTGCCACCAGTCCAGGGGGTAATCAGCCCCAGCATTTT. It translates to CATSPGGNQPQHF.

The CDR3 DNA reads as TGTGCCAGTATCTCTGGCGCAAGTGGCACTGAAGCTTTCTTT. Amino acid sequence: CASISGASGTEAFF. V usage is TRBV19 and J usage is TRBJ1-1; D call uncertain. Germline V gene sequence: CDR1 LNHDA, CDR2 SQIVND (reference sequence). V was clipped by 7 bases and J by 4 bases, with 16 bases between them. This CDR3 spans 14 amino acids.